These T cell receptor beta chains were read from a single sample in a study of blood T cell repertoires in COVID-19. The protocol was immunoSEQ multiplex PCR, while the TCRdb copy is restricted to in-frame clones and leaves out a portion. Of roughly 270,000 clones listed, roughly 85% were seen once; the top ten hold 5%. Material: PBMCs or T cells enriched from blood (not recorded which). The receptors derive from a man aged 35 to 55 who had been exposed to COVID-19. CDR3s include the opening cysteine and the closing phenylalanine or tryptophan. A D gene is named only where the DNA matches it firmly. A clone size is listed for some rows: how often the clone was seen (once, few, many), or a class if it is expanded.

. | . | TRBJ1-5 | TRBV6-5 | TGTGCCAGCATTAATCAGGGAAGGAGGCCCCAGCATTTT | CASINQGRRPQHF
. | once | TRBJ1-4 | TRBV9 | TGTGCCAGCAGCGTAGGTGACAGCGACGGTGAAAAACTGTTTTTT | CASSVGDSDGEKLFF
TRBD1 | . | TRBJ1-2 | TRBV11-2 | TGTGCCAGCAGCCTCGATCAGGGGGAAGTCTATGGCTACACCTTC | CASSLDQGEVYGYTF
. | once | TRBJ2-7 | TRBV3-1/TRBV3-2 | TGTGCCAGCAGCCAAGGCCACAGTTCCTACGAGCAGTACTTC | CASSQGHSSYEQYF
. | . | TRBJ1-6 | TRBV15 | TGTGCCACCAGCACCGGGATCCTTTCACCCCTCCACTTT | CATSTGILSPLHF
. | once | TRBJ2-7 | TRBV10-2 | TGCGCCAGCAGGGGGAGCGGAATAGCCTACGAGCAGTACTTC | CASRGSGIAYEQYF
TRBD2 | once | TRBJ2-7 | TRBV30 | TGTGCCTGGGCGGGACTAGCGGGACCCTTAGGGATCTACGAGCAGTACTTC | CAWAGLAGPLGIYEQYF
. | . | TRBJ2-3 | TRBV9 | TGTGCCACCCACGGGGTAGGAACAGATACGCAGTATTTT | CATHGVGTDTQYF
TRBD1 | . | TRBJ1-2 | TRBV5-6 | TGTGCCAGCAGCCTCGGGACAGCTAACTATGGCTACACCTTC | CASSLGTANYGYTF
. | . | TRBJ2-7 | TRBV7-3 | TGTGCCAGCAGCGGGAGCCTCTCGGAGCAGTACTTC | CASSGSLSEQYF
. | . | TRBJ2-1 | TRBV24-1 | TGTGCCACCAGTGATTACAGTTCTGAGCAGTTCTTC | CATSDYSSEQFF
. | . | TRBJ1-3 | TRBV7-9 | TGTGCCAGCAGCTCGAGGGTGTCCTCCGGAAACACCATATATTTT | CASSSRVSSGNTIYF
. | . | TRBJ2-5 | TRBV12-3/TRBV12-4 | TGTGCCAGCCGGAGGGGCGCACAAGAGACCCAGTACTTC | CASRRGAQETQYF
. | few | TRBJ1-3 | TRBV24-1 | TGTGCCACCAGTGAGGGAGGGACTGGAAACACCATATATTTT | CATSEGGTGNTIYF
. | . | TRBJ1-5 | TRBV7-8 | TGTGCCAGCAGCTTAGCGGCCCCGGGGCAGCCCCAGCATTTT | CASSLAAPGQPQHF
TRBD1 | . | TRBJ2-3 | TRBV2 | TGTGCCAGCAGTGACGTACGACAGGGACCCCAAGATACGCAGTATTTT | CASSDVRQGPQDTQYF
. | . | TRBJ2-5 | TRBV18 | TGTGCCAGCTCAAGGGACAACCAAGAGACCCAGTACTTC | CASSRDNQETQYF
. | . | TRBJ2-5 | TRBV15 | TGTGCCACCAGCAGAGGTCAGGGATCAGAGACCCAGTACTTC | CATSRGQGSETQYF
. | . | TRBJ2-7 | TRBV12-3/TRBV12-4 | TGTGCCAGCGGCCTGGACAGGAGGGACGAGCAGTACTTC | CASGLDRRDEQYF
. | . | TRBJ2-1 | TRBV18 | TGTGCCAGCTCACCACCTAGCGGCGACTACAATGAGCAGTTCTTC | CASSPPSGDYNEQFF
TRBD2 | . | TRBJ2-7 | TRBV7-9 | TGTGCCAGCAGTCGTAGCGGGACTAGCGTTACCTACGAGCAGTACTTC | CASSRSGTSVTYEQYF
TRBD2 | . | TRBJ2-3 | TRBV5-1 | TGCGCCAGCAGCTTGGGGGGTAGCGGGGCCACAGATACGCAGTATTTT | CASSLGGSGATDTQYF
TRBD1 | . | TRBJ1-3 | TRBV4-1 | TGCGCCAGCAGCCAGGACAGGTCCTCTGGAAACACCATATATTTT | CASSQDRSSGNTIYF
. | . | TRBJ1-3 | TRBV12-3/TRBV12-4 | TGTGCCATCTGCGCGGGGGCGGGAAACACCATATATTTT | CAICAGAGNTIYF
. | . | TRBJ1-1 | TRBV7-6 | TGTGCCAGCAGCTTTGGCCAGGACACTGAAGCTTTCTTT | CASSFGQDTEAFF
. | . | TRBJ2-3 | TRBV18 | TGTGCCAGCTCACCAGCGGCAGGGGATTTAGATACGCAGTATTTT | CASSPAAGDLDTQYF